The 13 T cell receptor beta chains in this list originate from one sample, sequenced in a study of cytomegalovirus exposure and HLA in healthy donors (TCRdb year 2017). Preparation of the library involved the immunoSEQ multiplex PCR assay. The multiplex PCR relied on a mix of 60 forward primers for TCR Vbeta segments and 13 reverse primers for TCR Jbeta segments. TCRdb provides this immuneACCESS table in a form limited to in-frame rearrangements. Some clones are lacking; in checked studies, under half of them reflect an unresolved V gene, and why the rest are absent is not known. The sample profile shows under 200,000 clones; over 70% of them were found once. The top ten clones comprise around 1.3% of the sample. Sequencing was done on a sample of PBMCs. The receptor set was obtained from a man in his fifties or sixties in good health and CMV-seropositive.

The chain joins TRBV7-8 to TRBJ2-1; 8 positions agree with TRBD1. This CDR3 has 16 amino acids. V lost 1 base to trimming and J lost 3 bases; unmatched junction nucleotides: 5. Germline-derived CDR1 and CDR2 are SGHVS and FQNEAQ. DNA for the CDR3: TGTGCCAGCAGCTTAGTCCAGGGGGCTATCTACAATGAGCAGTTCTTC. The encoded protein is CASSLVQGAIYNEQFF.

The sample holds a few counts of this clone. Written as DNA, the CDR3 is TGTGCCAGCAGCGGGAGGCAGGTTAACACCGGGGAGCTGTTTTTT. It yields the protein CASSGRQVNTGELFF. The rearrangement uses TRBV5-4 and TRBJ2-2; weak D call: TRBD2 (6 bases). The CDR3 contains 15 residues. V lost 4 bases and J lost 2, with 12 bases in between. Germline V gene sequence: CDR1 SGHNT, CDR2 YYREEE (reference sequence).

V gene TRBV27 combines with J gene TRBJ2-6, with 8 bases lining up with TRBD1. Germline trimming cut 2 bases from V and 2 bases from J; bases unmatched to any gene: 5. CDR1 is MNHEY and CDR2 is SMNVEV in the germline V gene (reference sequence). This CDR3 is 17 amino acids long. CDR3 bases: TGTGCCAGCAGTTTACGAACGGACAGGGCTGGGGCCAACGTCCTGACTTTC. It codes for CASSLRTDRAGANVLTF. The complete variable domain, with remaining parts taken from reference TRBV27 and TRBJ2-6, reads EAQVTQNPRYLITVTGKKLTVTCSQNMNHEYMSWYRQDPGLGLRQIYYSMNVEVTDKGDVPEGYKVSRKEKRNFPLILESPSPNQTSLYFCASSLRTDRAGANVLTFGAGSRLTVL.

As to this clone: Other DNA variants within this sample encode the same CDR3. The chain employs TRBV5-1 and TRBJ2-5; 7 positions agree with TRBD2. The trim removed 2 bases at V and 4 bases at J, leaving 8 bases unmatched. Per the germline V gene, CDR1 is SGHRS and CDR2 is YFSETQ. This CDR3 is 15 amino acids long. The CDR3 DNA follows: TGCGCCAGCAGCTTTTCTGCGGGAGCGGGAGAGACCCAGTACTTC. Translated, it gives CASSFSAGAGETQYF.

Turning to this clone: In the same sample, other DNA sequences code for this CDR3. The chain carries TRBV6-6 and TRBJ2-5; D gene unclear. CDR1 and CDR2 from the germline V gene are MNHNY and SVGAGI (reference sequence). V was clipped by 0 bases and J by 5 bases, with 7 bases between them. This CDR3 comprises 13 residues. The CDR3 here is CASSYSMRETQYF. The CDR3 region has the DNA TGTGCCAGCAGTTACTCGATGAGGGAGACCCAGTACTTC.

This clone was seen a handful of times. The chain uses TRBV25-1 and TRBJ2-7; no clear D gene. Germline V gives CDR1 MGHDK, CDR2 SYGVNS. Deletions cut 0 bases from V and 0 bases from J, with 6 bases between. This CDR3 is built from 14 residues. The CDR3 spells CASSEYWSSYEQYF. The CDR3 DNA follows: TGTGCCAGCAGTGAATATTGGAGCTCCTACGAGCAGTACTTC.

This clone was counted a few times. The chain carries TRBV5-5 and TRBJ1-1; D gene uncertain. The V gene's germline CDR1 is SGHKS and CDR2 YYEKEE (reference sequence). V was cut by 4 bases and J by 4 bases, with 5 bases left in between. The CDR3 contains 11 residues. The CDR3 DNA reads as TGTGCCAGCAGCCTAGGCACTGAAGCTTTCTTT. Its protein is CASSLGTEAFF.

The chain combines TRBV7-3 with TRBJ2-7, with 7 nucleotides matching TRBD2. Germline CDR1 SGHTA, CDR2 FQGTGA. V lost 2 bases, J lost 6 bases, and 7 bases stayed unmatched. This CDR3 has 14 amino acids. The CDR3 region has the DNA TGTGCCAGCAGCTTACTAGCGGCCTCGGTCGAGCAGTACTTC. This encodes CASSLLAASVEQYF.

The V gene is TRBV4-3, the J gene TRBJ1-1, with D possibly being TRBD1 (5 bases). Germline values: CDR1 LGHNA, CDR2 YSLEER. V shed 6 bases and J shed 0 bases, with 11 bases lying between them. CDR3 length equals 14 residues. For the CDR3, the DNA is TGCGCCAGCAGATTTGCAGGGTTGAACACTGAAGCTTTCTTT. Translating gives CASRFAGLNTEAFF.

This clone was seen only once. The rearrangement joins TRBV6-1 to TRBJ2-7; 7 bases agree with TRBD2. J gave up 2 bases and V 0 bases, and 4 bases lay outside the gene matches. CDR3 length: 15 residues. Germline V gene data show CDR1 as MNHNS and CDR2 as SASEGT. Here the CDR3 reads CASSEASGLTYEQYF. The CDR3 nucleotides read TGTGCCAGCAGTGAAGCTAGCGGGCTAACCTACGAGCAGTACTTC.

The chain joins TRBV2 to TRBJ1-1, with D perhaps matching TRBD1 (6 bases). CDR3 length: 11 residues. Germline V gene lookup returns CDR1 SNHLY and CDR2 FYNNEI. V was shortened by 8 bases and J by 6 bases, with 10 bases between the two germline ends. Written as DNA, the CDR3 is TGTGCCAGCCTCAGGGGCGCTGAAGCTTTCTTT. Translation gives CASLRGAEAFF.

Here the CDR3 reads CASRFIDRDTGELFF. The CDR3 nucleotides read TGTGCCAGCAGATTTATAGACAGGGATACCGGGGAGCTGTTTTTT. This rearrangement joins TRBV28 to TRBJ2-2, with 7 nucleotides matching TRBD1. This CDR3 comprises 15 residues. Losses at the gene ends were 6 bases for V and 5 bases for J; bases not matched to a gene: 9. CDR1 and CDR2 from the germline V gene are MDHEN and SYDVKM.

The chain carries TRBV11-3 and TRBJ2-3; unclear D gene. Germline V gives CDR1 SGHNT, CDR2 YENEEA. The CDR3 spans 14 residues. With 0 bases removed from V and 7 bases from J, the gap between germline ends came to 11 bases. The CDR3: CASSLDREEHTQYF. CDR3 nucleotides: TGTGCCAGCAGCTTAGATCGTGAGGAGCATACGCAGTATTTT.